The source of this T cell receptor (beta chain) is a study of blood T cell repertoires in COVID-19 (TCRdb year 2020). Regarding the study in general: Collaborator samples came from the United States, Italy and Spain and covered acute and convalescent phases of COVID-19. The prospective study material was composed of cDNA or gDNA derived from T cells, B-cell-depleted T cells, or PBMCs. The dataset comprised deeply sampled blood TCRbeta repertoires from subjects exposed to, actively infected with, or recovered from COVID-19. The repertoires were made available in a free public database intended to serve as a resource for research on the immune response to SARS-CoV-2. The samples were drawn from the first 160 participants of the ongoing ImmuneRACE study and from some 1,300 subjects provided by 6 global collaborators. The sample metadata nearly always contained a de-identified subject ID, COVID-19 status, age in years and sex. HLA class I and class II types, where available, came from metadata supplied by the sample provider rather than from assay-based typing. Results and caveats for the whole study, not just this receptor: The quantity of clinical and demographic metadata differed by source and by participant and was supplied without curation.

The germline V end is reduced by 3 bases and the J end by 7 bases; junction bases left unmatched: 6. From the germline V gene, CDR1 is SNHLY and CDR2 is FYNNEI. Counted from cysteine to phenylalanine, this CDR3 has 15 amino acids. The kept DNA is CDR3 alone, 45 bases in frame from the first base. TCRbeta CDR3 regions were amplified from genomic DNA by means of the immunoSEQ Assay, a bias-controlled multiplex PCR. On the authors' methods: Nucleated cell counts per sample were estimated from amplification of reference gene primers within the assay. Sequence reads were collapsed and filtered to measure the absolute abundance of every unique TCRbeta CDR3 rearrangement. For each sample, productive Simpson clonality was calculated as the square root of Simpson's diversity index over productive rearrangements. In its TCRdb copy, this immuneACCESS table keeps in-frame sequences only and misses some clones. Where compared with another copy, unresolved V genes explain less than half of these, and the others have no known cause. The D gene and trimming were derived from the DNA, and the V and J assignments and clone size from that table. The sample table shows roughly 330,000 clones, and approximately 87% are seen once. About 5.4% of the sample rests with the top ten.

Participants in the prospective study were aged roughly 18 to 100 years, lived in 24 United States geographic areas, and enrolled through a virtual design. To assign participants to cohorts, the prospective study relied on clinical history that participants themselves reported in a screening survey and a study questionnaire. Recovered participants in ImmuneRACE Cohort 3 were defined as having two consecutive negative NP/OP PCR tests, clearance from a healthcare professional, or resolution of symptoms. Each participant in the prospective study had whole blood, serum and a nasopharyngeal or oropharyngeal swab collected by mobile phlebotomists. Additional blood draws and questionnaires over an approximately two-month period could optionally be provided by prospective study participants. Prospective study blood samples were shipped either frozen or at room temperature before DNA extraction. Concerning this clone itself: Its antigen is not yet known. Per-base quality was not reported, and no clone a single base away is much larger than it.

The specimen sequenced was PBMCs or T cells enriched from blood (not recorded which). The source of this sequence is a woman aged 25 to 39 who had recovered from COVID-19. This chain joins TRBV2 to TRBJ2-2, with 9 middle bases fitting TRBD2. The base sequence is TGTGCCAGCAGTGACCTAGCGGGGTCGGTCGGGGAGCTGTTTTTT. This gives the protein CASSDLAGSVGELFF. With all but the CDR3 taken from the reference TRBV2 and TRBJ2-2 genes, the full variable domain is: EPEVTQTPSHQVTQMGQEVILRCVPISNHLYFYWYRQILGQKVEFLVSFYNNEISEKSEIFDDQFSVERPDGSNFTLKIRSTKLEDSAMYFCASSDLAGSVGELFFGEGSRLTVL.